The rows below give T cell receptor beta chains drawn from one sample of a study of cytomegalovirus exposure and HLA in healthy donors. The assay was immunoSEQ multiplex PCR, and TCRdb's table has in-frame clones only and misses some. The sample carries under 200,000 clones, approximately 80% recorded once. Sample: PBMCs. The receptors shown here come from a woman in her forties in good health and CMV-seropositive. Each CDR3 is given with its conserved first and last residue. D genes are given only for firm matches. Not every row has a clone size; where given, it reads once, few, many or a size class.

.	TRBV6-6	15	TRBJ2-7	.	CASSGGTGLSYEQYF	TGTGCCAGCAGCGGCGGGACTGGGCTTTCCTACGAGCAGTACTTC
TRBD1	TRBV7-2	16	TRBJ2-4	.	CASSAYRGGSKNIQYF	TGTGCCAGCAGCGCCTACAGGGGTGGGAGCAAAAACATTCAGTACTTC
TRBD1	TRBV18	19	TRBJ2-2	.	CASSPRQGANPFNTGELFF	TGTGCCAGCTCACCGAGACAGGGGGCAAACCCCTTCAACACCGGGGAGCTGTTTTTT
.	TRBV27	17	TRBJ1-2	.	CASSSRDGVGLNYGYTF	TGTGCCAGCAGTTCGCGGGACGGCGTGGGACTAAACTATGGCTACACCTTC
.	TRBV10-1	13	TRBJ2-2	.	CASSRVSTGELFF	TGCGCCAGCAGTCGTGTTTCCACCGGGGAGCTGTTTTTT
TRBD1	TRBV6-5	15	TRBJ1-2	.	CASSPGTGQNYGYTF	TGTGCCAGCAGCCCCGGGACAGGGCAAAACTATGGCTACACCTTC
.	TRBV18	15	TRBJ2-3	.	CASSPPGGPADTQYF	TGTGCCAGCTCACCCCCCGGCGGGCCCGCAGATACGCAGTATTTT
.	TRBV4-3	13	TRBJ1-1	few	CASSQLRGQKAFF	TGCGCCAGCAGCCAACTTAGAGGACAGAAAGCTTTCTTT
TRBD1	TRBV5-6	16	TRBJ2-5	few	CASSLLTGRYQETQYF	TGTGCCAGCAGCTTGCTGACAGGGCGGTACCAAGAGACCCAGTACTTC
TRBD2	TRBV19	17	TRBJ2-3	.	CASSIISASGYTDTQYF	TGTGCCAGTAGTATAATATCGGCTAGCGGTTACACAGATACGCAGTATTTT
.	TRBV11-2	12	TRBJ1-1	.	CASRLVNTEAFF	TGTGCCAGCCGTCTAGTGAACACTGAAGCTTTCTTT
.	TRBV7-2	13	TRBJ2-1	.	CASLEGGNNEQFF	TGTGCCAGCCTAGAGGGGGGGAACAATGAGCAGTTCTTC
.	TRBV6-5	16	TRBJ1-1	.	CASSSTGLPMNTEAFF	TGTGCCAGCAGTTCAACGGGACTGCCCATGAACACTGAAGCTTTCTTT
TRBD1	TRBV6-5	16	TRBJ2-2	.	CASSYQGAPNTGELFF	TGTGCCAGCAGTTACCAGGGGGCGCCCAACACCGGGGAGCTGTTTTTT
TRBD2	TRBV7-2	15	TRBJ2-1	.	CASSLLAGGYNEQFF	TGTGCCAGCAGCTTACTAGCGGGGGGATACAATGAGCAGTTCTTC